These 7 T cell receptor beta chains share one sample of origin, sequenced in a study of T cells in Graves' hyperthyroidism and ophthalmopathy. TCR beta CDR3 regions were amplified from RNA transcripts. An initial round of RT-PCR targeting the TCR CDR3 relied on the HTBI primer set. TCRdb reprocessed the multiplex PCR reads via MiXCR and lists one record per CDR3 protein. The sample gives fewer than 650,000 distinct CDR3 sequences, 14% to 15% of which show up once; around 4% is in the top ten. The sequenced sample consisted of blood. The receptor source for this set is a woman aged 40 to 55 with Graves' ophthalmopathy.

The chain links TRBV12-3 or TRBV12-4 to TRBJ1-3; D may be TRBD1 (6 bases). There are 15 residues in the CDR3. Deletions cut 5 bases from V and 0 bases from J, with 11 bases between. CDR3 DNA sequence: TGTGCCAGCAGTCTCGACAGGCACTCTGGAAACACCATATATTTT. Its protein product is CASSLDRHSGNTIYF.

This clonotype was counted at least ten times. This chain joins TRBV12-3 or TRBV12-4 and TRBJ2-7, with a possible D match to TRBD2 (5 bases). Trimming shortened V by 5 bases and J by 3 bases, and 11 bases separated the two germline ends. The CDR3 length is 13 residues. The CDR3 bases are TGTGCCAGCAGTGTCGGACGGGGCTACGAGCAGTACTTC. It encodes CASSVGRGYEQYF.

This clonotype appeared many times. The DNA for the CDR3 is TGTGCTAGTGGCATGGGACAGGGGGCCAAAAACATTCAGTACTTC. Its translation: CASGMGQGAKNIQYF. The chain is built from TRBV12-5 and TRBJ2-4, with TRBD1 matching 10 bases. Germline V gene lookup returns CDR1 LGHNT and CDR2 FRNRAP. The CDR3 totals 15 residues. The V and J ends lost 6 bases and 1 base, in that order; junction bases with no gene match: 3.

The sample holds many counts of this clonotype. For the CDR3, the DNA is TGTGCCAGCAGTTTAGGTTCGGGGCAAGCCAAAAACATTCAGTACTTC. This sequence encodes CASSLGSGQAKNIQYF. The V and J genes are TRBV12-3 or TRBV12-4 and TRBJ2-4; D could derive from TRBD1 or TRBD2 (5 bases each). V lost 1 base, J lost 0 bases, and 10 bases lay in between. The CDR3 runs 16 residues.

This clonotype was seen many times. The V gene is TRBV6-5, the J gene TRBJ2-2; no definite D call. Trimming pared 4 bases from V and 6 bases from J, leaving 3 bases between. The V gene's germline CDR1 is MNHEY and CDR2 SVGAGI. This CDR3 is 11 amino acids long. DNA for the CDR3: TGTGCCAGCAGTTCATCCGGGGAGCTGTTTTTT. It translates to CASSSSGELFF.

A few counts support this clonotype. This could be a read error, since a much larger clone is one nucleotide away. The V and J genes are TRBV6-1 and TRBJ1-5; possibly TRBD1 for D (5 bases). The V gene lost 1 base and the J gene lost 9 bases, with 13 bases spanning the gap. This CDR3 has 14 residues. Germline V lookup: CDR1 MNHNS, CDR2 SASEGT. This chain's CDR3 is CASSEGGGGRPQHF. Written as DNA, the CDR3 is TGTGCCAGCAGTGAAGGTGGGGGAGGTCGGCCCCAGCATTTT.

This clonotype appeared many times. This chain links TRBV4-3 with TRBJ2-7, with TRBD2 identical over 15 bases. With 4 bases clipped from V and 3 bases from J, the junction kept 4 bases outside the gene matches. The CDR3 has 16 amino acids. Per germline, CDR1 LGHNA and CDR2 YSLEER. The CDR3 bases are TGCGCCAGCAGCCGCGGGACTAGCGGGGGGAGCTACGAGCAGTACTTC. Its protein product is CASSRGTSGGSYEQYF.